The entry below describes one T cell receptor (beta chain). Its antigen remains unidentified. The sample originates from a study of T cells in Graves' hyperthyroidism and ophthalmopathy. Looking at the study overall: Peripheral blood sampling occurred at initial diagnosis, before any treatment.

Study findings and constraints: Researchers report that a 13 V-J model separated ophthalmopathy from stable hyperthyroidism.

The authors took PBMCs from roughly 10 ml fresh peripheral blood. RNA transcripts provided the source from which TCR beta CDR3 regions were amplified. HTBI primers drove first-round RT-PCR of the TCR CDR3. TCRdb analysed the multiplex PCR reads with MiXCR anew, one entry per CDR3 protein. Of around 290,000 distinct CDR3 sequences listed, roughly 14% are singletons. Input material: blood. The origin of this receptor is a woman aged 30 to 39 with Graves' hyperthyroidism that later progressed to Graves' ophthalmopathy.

CDR3 bases: TGTGCCAGCAGCCAAGTTAGACTAGCACAAGAGACCCAGTACTTC. This encodes CASSQVRLAQETQYF. The rearrangement uses TRBV6-1 and TRBJ2-5, with 7 bases lining up with TRBD2. Germline V gene data show CDR1 as MNHNS and CDR2 as SASEGT. The CDR3 is 15 amino acids. V shed 6 bases, J shed 2 bases, and the junction held 9 bases outside the gene matches.